This is a list of T cell receptor beta chains from one sample in a study of blood T cell repertoires in COVID-19. Clones were sequenced by immunoSEQ multiplex PCR, and TCRdb holds only the in-frame ones, with some missing. The sample holds 130,000 to 150,000 clones; around 87% are singletons and the top ten take 3.5% to 4.5%. Sequences were obtained from peripheral blood. The source is a woman aged 35 to 49 with acute or convalescent COVID-19. The CDR3 runs from the conserved cysteine through the conserved F or W.

TRBV4-2	TRBJ2-5	CASSQGTSGPETQYF
TRBV30	TRBJ1-6	CAWNTQGANSPLHF
TRBV6-2/TRBV6-3	TRBJ2-3	CASSYWLVGTDTQYF
TRBV24-1	TRBJ2-1	CATSALGGQGGGSSYNEQFF
TRBV9	TRBJ2-3	CASRPIATDTQYF
TRBV11-2	TRBJ2-1	CASSFRLAGGRVGNEQFF
TRBV27	TRBJ1-5	CASSPAWDRRPQHF
TRBV7-6	TRBJ1-4	CASSLGGGPTNEKLFF
TRBV6-1	TRBJ1-5	CASSETGVSQPQHF
TRBV27	TRBJ1-1	CASSISMNTEAFF
TRBV6-2/TRBV6-3	TRBJ2-1	CASSPSGGSYNEQFF
TRBV2	TRBJ2-1	CASQASSGFYNEQFF
TRBV28	TRBJ1-5	CASSVLRTGDSLHQPQHF
TRBV3-1/TRBV3-2	TRBJ2-1	CASSQRDEQFF
TRBV7-7	TRBJ1-3	CASSVDAGGTIYF
TRBV6-5	TRBJ2-3	CASSYYSGGGTDTQYF
TRBV2	TRBJ2-1	CASSPDRGYNEQFF
TRBV2	TRBJ2-5	CASSEALAGGQETQYF
TRBV11-3	TRBJ2-7	CASSLQPGTGDYEQYF
TRBV27	TRBJ1-2	CASRKGQGFSGYGYTF
TRBV7-2	TRBJ2-1	CASIQTRTYNEQFF
TRBV4-3	TRBJ1-3	CASSQDSEVTGNTIYF
TRBV20-1	TRBJ2-1	CSASGLGQSLDEQFF
TRBV6-4	TRBJ1-5	CASSDSWTGSNQPQHF
TRBV28	TRBJ1-6	CASTVGGGPYNSPLHF
TRBV28	TRBJ1-4	CASSSGQEMEKLFF
TRBV11-2	TRBJ1-3	CASSRDRVAGNTIYF
TRBV10-3	TRBJ2-7	CAIRGTGVGEQYF
TRBV30	TRBJ2-3	CASDGGREADTQYF
TRBV11-3	TRBJ2-7	CASSFPENRQGAIPTYEQYF
TRBV6-5	TRBJ1-2	CASSYAYRGQGGYTF
TRBV6-4	TRBJ1-1	CASSDSNRAEAFF
TRBV19	TRBJ2-1	CASSRGGGSYNEQFF
TRBV7-9	TRBJ1-1	CASSIDTMNTEAFF
TRBV10-3	TRBJ1-3	CAISESQGRNTIYF
TRBV4-1	TRBJ2-3	CASSTWAGDTQYF
TRBV7-8	TRBJ1-6	CASSLDHVQGADSPLHF
TRBV6-2/TRBV6-3	TRBJ2-5	CASSYDGAGKTQYF
TRBV5-1	TRBJ1-1	CASSPGSRGTEAFF
TRBV5-4	TRBJ2-1	CASSLGGIPYNEQFF
TRBV4-1	TRBJ1-6	CASSRTNRGGPNSPLHF
TRBV28	TRBJ1-5	CASSLEAWTGLQPQHF
TRBV6-5	TRBJ1-3	CASCRGSGNTIYF
TRBV7-2	TRBJ1-2	CASSPRAGQGGYTF